What follows are 28 T cell receptor beta chains derived from one specimen sequenced in a study of vaccination effects on CD4 cells after COVID-19. Clones were read by immunoSEQ multiplex PCR, and TCRdb kept only the in-frame ones, dropping some. The table records about 30,000 clones, around 74% of them present only once. These receptors' targets are unknown. Antigen-specific CD4+ T cells were expanded with viral peptide pools in the ViraFEST assay before sequencing. Culturing for more than eight days preceded CD4+ T cell isolation. Two-dose vaccination with either BNT162b2 or mRNA-1273 was given to the participants. Specimen: CD4+ T cells from PBMCs cultured with HCoV-OC43 spike peptides, collected after COVID-19 vaccination. Subset meaning: HCoV-OC43 spike overlapping peptide pool stimulation. These receptors all come from a human donor who received a COVID-19 vaccine.

CDR3 in DNA: TGCGCCAGCAAAGGGACTAGCGGGAGTGGGGGTTACGAGCAGTACTTC. As protein: CASKGTSGSGGYEQYF. The rearrangement uses TRBV5-1 and TRBJ2-7, with 14 bases that match TRBD2. The CDR3 covers 16 residues. V shed 6 bases, J shed 4 bases, and the junction held 9 bases outside the gene matches. Per germline, CDR1 SGHRS and CDR2 YFSETQ.

The chain uses TRBV11-2 and TRBJ2-7, with 7 bases lining up with TRBD1. After removal of 1 base from V and 3 bases from J, the junction contained 9 bases not matched to a gene. The CDR3 spans 16 residues. CDR1 SGHAT and CDR2 FQNNGV come from the germline V gene. CDR3 nucleotides: TGTGCCAGCAGCTTAGTTGCCGGGACAGAGTACTACGAGCAGTACTTC. Amino acid sequence: CASSLVAGTEYYEQYF.

J is TRBJ2-2 and V is TRBV13, with D unclear. Trimming removed 3 bases at V and 2 bases at J, with 13 bases between. In germline, CDR1 is PRHDT, CDR2 FYEKMQ (reference sequence). The CDR3 length is 16 residues. The CDR3 loop is CASSLGARKNTGELFF. The CDR3, as DNA: TGTGCCAGCAGCTTGGGTGCACGGAAAAACACCGGGGAGCTGTTTTTT.

The J gene is TRBJ1-6, the V gene TRBV3-1 (or the pseudogene TRBV3-2); D ambiguous. The CDR3 contains 12 residues. From germline, CDR1 is LGHDT and CDR2 YNNKEL (reference sequence). V dropped 2 bases and J dropped 11 bases, with 7 bases sitting between them. CDR3 amino acids: CASSQTDPPLHF. CDR3 nucleotides: TGTGCCAGCAGCCAAACTGATCCACCCCTCCACTTT.

V and J are TRBV21-1 and TRBJ1-6; TRBD1, the D gene given by the table, was not confirmed from the DNA. TRBV21-1 is classified as a pseudogene. The CDR3 covers 15 residues. Here the CDR3 DNA reads TGTGCCAGCAGCGACAGGGACAGGGGGGGTTCACCCCTCCACTTT. It codes for CASSDRDRGGSPLHF.

This clone is a singleton in its sample. In DNA, the CDR3 is TGTGCCACTACAGGGGGACTAGCGGGAGTCGACTCTAGCACAGATACGCAGTATTTT. Translated, it gives CATTGGLAGVDSSTDTQYF. V is TRBV27 and J is TRBJ2-3; 14 bases map to TRBD2. The CDR3 is made up of 19 amino acids. The germline CDR1 and CDR2 sequences are MNHEY and SMNVEV (reference sequence). Trimming removed 10 bases from V and 0 bases from J; junction bases left unmatched: 15.

This chain connects TRBV18 to TRBJ1-5; no clear D gene. The ends were cut back, 3 bases at V and 4 bases at J, with 13 bases in the middle. Germline V CDR1 and CDR2: KGHSH, LQKENI. The CDR3 loop spans 15 amino acids. In DNA form, the CDR3 reads TGTGCCAGCTCACCCTCACACGCTTCTAATCAGCCCCAGCATTTT. Its translation: CASSPSHASNQPQHF.

The genes are TRBV18 and TRBJ2-1; 8 nucleotides match TRBD1. Germline CDR1 reads KGHSH; CDR2 reads LQKENI. CDR3 length: 19 residues. Unmatched junction bases numbered 13, after V lost 3 bases and J lost 0 bases. In DNA, the CDR3 is TGTGCCAGCTCACCGTTTGGGTCCGGGACAGGTAGCTCCTACAATGAGCAGTTCTTC. Its translation: CASSPFGSGTGSSYNEQFF. The entire variable domain, with the rest obtained from reference TRBV18 and TRBJ2-1, is as follows: NAGVMQNPRHLVRRRGQEARLRCSPMKGHSHVYWYRQLPEEGLKFMVYLQKENIIDESGMPKERFSAEFPKEGPSILRIQQVVRGDSAAYFCASSPFGSGTGSSYNEQFFGPGTRLTVL.

This chain links TRBV2 with TRBJ1-2; D unclear. This CDR3 region has 12 residues. The V gene lost 6 bases and the J gene lost 2 bases, with 7 bases spanning the gap. CDR1 and CDR2 (germline): SNHLY, FYNNEI. The CDR3 region has the DNA TGTGCCAGCAGGGGCGAGAACTATGGCTACACCTTC. Translated, it gives CASRGENYGYTF.

V gene TRBV6-1 combines with J gene TRBJ2-3; perhaps TRBD2 as D (6 bases). The length of the CDR3 is 18 residues. V was clipped by 1 base and J by 5 bases, with 22 bases between them. Germline CDR1 MNHNS, CDR2 SASEGT. CDR3 sequence reads: CASSEEPSVSGARDTQYF. The CDR3 nucleotides are TGTGCCAGCAGTGAAGAGCCCAGTGTTAGCGGAGCTCGAGATACGCAGTATTTT.

This chain joins TRBV6-1 and TRBJ2-3; 10 bases agree with TRBD2. The germline gives CDR1 MNHNS, CDR2 SASEGT. CDR3 length: 16 residues. J was trimmed by 4 bases and V by 2 bases; bases with no gene match: 6. CDR3 sequence (DNA): TGTGCCAGCAGTGAACTTCGGACTAGCGGTGCAGATACGCAGTATTTT. Protein: CASSELRTSGADTQYF.

This chain joins TRBV27 and TRBJ2-3; TRBD2 agrees at 10 bases. The trim removed 7 bases at V and 2 bases at J, leaving 15 bases unmatched. Germline CDR1 reads MNHEY; CDR2 reads SMNVEV (reference sequence). This CDR3 region has 18 residues. Here the CDR3 reads CASTPSSGRAVVTDTQYF. CDR3 in DNA: TGTGCCAGCACCCCTTCAAGCGGGAGGGCCGTCGTCACAGATACGCAGTATTTT.

This clone was detected only a few times. J is TRBJ2-7 and V is TRBV2; perhaps D is TRBD1 or TRBD2 (6 bases each). Trimming cost V 6 bases and J 11 bases, with 26 bases left between them. There are 15 residues in the CDR3. Per germline, CDR1 SNHLY and CDR2 FYNNEI. The CDR3, as DNA: TGTGCCAGCAGCACCCCAAAGGGGGGCACCCCTTTTGAGTACTTC. The encoded protein is CASSTPKGGTPFEYF.

The V call is TRBV6-4, the J call TRBJ2-3, with TRBD2 matching 7 bases. The CDR3 runs 14 residues. Germline assignment: CDR1 MRHNA and CDR2 SNTAGT. With V trimmed by 4 bases and J by 4 bases, 5 bases remained unmatched. The CDR3 here is CASSAGLEADTQYF. CDR3 nucleotide sequence: TGTGCCAGCAGTGCCGGACTAGAGGCAGATACGCAGTATTTT.

This clone occurred once. The chain couples TRBV7-9 to TRBJ2-1; D could derive from TRBD1 or TRBD2 (5 bases each). With 5 bases removed from V and 4 bases from J, the gap between germline ends came to 12 bases. Germline lookup yields CDR1 SEHNR and CDR2 FQNEAQ (reference sequence). This CDR3 is built from 14 residues. In DNA form, the CDR3 reads TGTGCCAGCAGCCCCGGGGACCGTTACAATGAGCAGTTCTTC. Translation gives CASSPGDRYNEQFF.

This chain uses TRBV19 with TRBJ1-2; D ambiguous. CDR1 is LNHDA and CDR2 is SQIVND in the germline V gene (reference sequence). CDR3 length: 14 residues. V lost 0 bases to trimming and J lost 2 bases, with 7 bases between them. As DNA, the CDR3 is TGTGCCAGTAGTATAGAAGGACCAAACTATGGCTACACCTTC. Translated, it gives CASSIEGPNYGYTF. The full variable domain, in which reference TRBV19 and TRBJ1-2 provide the parts outside the CDR3, is DGGITQSPKYLFRKEGQNVTLSCEQNLNHDAMYWYRQDPGQGLRLIYYSQIVNDFQKGDIAEGYSVSREKKESFPLTVTSAQKNPTAFYLCASSIEGPNYGYTFGSGTRLTVV.

The J gene is TRBJ1-2, the V gene TRBV5-1, with 10 nucleotides matching TRBD1. The V segment lost 4 bases and the J segment 4 bases; nucleotides outside the gene matches: 10. Germline lookup yields CDR1 SGHRS and CDR2 YFSETQ. The CDR3 covers 16 residues. The CDR3 here is CASSEPGQGYGYGYTF. The CDR3 bases are TGCGCCAGCAGCGAACCGGGACAGGGGTATGGCTATGGCTACACCTTC.

The chain joins TRBV4-2 to TRBJ2-1; TRBD2 is a possible D gene (5 bases). Trimming took off 1 base at V and 14 bases at J, with 12 bases between the two ends. Germline CDR1 LGHNA, CDR2 YNFKEQ. The CDR3 spans 12 residues. CDR3 region: CASSQGEASKFF. In DNA, the CDR3 is TGTGCCAGCAGCCAAGGCGAAGCTAGCAAGTTCTTC.

The chain is built from TRBV19 and TRBJ1-2; TRBD1 matches 9 bases. After removal of 8 bases from V and 3 bases from J, the junction contained 4 bases not matched to a gene. This CDR3 comprises 13 residues. Germline-derived CDR1 and CDR2 are LNHDA and SQIVND (reference sequence). The CDR3 region has the DNA TGTGCCAGTCGACAGGGGGAGGACTATGGCTACACCTTC. Its protein is CASRQGEDYGYTF.

This chain links TRBV18 with TRBJ1-5; possible D gene TRBD1, 6 bases. The CDR3 spans 14 residues. Trimming cost V 2 bases and J 6 bases, with 11 bases left between them. Germline V CDR1 and CDR2: KGHSH, LQKENI. The CDR3 DNA sequence: TGTGCCAGCTCACCAGGGGGCGGGGGTCAGCCCCAGCATTTT. Translating it yields CASSPGGGGQPQHF.

This clone was counted between two and nine times. The rearrangement uses TRBV28 and TRBJ2-1, with D perhaps TRBD1 (5 bases). The CDR3 covers 15 residues. Germline V gene data show CDR1 as MDHEN and CDR2 as SYDVKM. Trimming cost V 5 bases and J 4 bases, with 15 bases left between them. The CDR3: CASSRGGAQYNEQFF. The DNA of the CDR3 is TGTGCCAGCAGTCGAGGTGGGGCCCAGTACAATGAGCAGTTCTTC.

V gene TRBV6-1 combines with J gene TRBJ2-5; 12 positions agree with TRBD2. The trim removed 3 bases at V and 5 bases at J, leaving 10 bases unmatched. CDR3 length: 17 residues. CDR1 and CDR2 (germline): MNHNS, SASEGT. This CDR3 reads CASSDLLAGGIWETQYF. CDR3 in DNA: TGTGCCAGCAGTGATTTGCTAGCGGGAGGGATTTGGGAGACCCAGTACTTC.

J is TRBJ2-5 and V is TRBV6-6; 7 nucleotides line up with TRBD1. Trimming took 0 bases from V and 1 from J; bases not matched to a gene: 2. CDR1 and CDR2 from the germline V gene are MNHNY and SVGAGI (reference sequence). The CDR3 length is 15 residues. DNA for the CDR3: TGTGCCAGCAGTTACTCGACAGGGCGCCAAGAGACCCAGTACTTC. It specifies CASSYSTGRQETQYF.

This clone was recorded only once. This rearrangement joins TRBV3-1 (or the pseudogene TRBV3-2) to TRBJ1-2; 8 positions match TRBD1. The V segment lost 3 bases and the J segment 4 bases; nucleotides outside the gene matches: 1. The CDR3 length is 13 residues. Looked up from germline, CDR1 is LGHDT and CDR2 is YNNKEL (reference sequence). CDR3 sequence: CASSQGTGYGYTF. The CDR3, as DNA: TGTGCCAGCAGCCAGGGGACAGGCTATGGCTACACCTTC.

This sequence joins TRBV9 and TRBJ2-3; D possibly uses TRBD1 or TRBD2 (5 bases each). CDR1 and CDR2 from the germline V gene are SGDLS and YYNGEE. Deletions cut 2 bases from V and 1 base from J, with 11 bases between. The CDR3 runs to 15 residues. DNA of the CDR3: TGTGCCAGCAGCGTCGGGGCGTTACGCACAGATACGCAGTATTTT. It specifies CASSVGALRTDTQYF.

The V call is TRBV5-1, the J call TRBJ2-7; 7 bases align to TRBD2. The germline gives CDR1 SGHRS, CDR2 YFSETQ. The ends lost 3 bases at V and 4 bases at J; junction bases unmatched: 13. The CDR3 totals 16 residues. The CDR3 is CASSWTLAAVGYEQYF. The CDR3 nucleotides read TGCGCCAGCAGCTGGACCCTAGCGGCCGTTGGTTACGAGCAGTACTTC.

This clone showed up just once. As DNA, the CDR3 is TGCGCCAGCAGCGCGGGGACAGGGGTTGGGGAGCAGTACTTC. Protein product: CASSAGTGVGEQYF. The chain combines TRBV5-1 with TRBJ2-7; TRBD1 agrees at 10 bases. V lost 4 bases and J lost 7; bases outside the gene matches: 8. CDR3 length: 14 amino acids. Germline-derived CDR1 and CDR2 are SGHRS and YFSETQ.

The V and J genes are TRBV5-1 and TRBJ2-5; 8 nucleotides match TRBD2. The CDR3 spans 13 residues. Germline assignment: CDR1 SGHRS and CDR2 YFSETQ. V lost 0 bases and J lost 5; bases outside the gene matches: 0. CDR3 in amino acids: CASSLGLAETQYF. CDR3 sequence (DNA): TGCGCCAGCAGCTTGGGACTAGCGGAGACCCAGTACTTC.